This TCR beta chain was captured in a study of cytotoxic CD8 clonotypes in ibrutinib-treated CLL. Depth targeted 1 in 200,000 to 1 in 1 million T cells, averaging roughly 9.7x coverage per clonotype. The repertoire was sequenced with immunoSEQ multiplex PCR; TCRdb's copy has only in-frame clones and lacks some. The data show over 200,000 clones, about four fifths seen once. The sample was PBMCs, taken after 12 months of ibrutinib treatment. This sequence was found in a human donor with chronic lymphocytic leukemia.

CDR3 amino acids: CASSDQRDTQYF. CDR3 nucleotide sequence: TGTGCCAGCAGTGACCAGAGAGATACGCAGTATTTT. V and J are TRBV6-1 and TRBJ2-3, with no clear D. Trimming stripped 3 bases from V and 5 bases from J, with 6 bases between. Per the germline V gene, CDR1 is MNHNS and CDR2 is SASEGT. The CDR3 runs 12 residues.